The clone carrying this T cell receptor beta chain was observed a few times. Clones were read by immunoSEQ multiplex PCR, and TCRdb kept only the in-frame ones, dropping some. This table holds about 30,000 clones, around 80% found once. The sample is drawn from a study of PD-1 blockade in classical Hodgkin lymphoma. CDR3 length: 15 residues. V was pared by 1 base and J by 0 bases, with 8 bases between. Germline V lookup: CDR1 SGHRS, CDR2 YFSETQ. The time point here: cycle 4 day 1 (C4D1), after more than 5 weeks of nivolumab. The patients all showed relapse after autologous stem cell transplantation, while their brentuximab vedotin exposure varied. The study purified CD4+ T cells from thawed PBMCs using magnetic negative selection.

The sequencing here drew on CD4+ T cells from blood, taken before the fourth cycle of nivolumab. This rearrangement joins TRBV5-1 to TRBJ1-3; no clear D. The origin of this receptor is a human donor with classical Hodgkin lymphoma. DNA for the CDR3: TGCGCCAGCAGCTTGACAGCCGACTCTGGAAACACCATATATTTT. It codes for CASSLTADSGNTIYF.